The clone carrying this T cell receptor (beta chain) has only one observation. Its antigen is currently unknown. This specimen includes other DNA sequences encoding the same CDR3. The record originates from a study of shared clonotypes between healthy human individuals. The study, taken as a whole, reports: Donors were few, which limited the genetic and exposure-history diversity represented. Researchers found naive subsets generally carried larger estimated richness than memory subsets.

The study separated CD4+ cells into CD45RA+ naive and CD45RA-negative memory subsets. The CDR3 loop spans 14 amino acids. CDR1 and CDR2 (germline): LNHDA, SQIVND (reference sequence). Trimming left V 4 bases short and J 3 bases short, with 13 bases between. Generated by immunoSEQ multiplex PCR, the TCRdb table keeps only in-frame clones and is missing some. The sample records about 2 million clones, around 95% being singletons. The chain recombines TRBV19 with TRBJ2-7; possibly TRBD1 for D (6 bases). The clonotype comes from a man aged 18 to 35 in good health. Input material: naive CD4+ T cells sorted from blood. Described subset: CD45RA+ positively selected. In DNA form, the CDR3 reads TGTGCCAGTAGTACTCCCGGACAGTACTACGAGCAGTACTTC. It is translated as CASSTPGQYYEQYF.